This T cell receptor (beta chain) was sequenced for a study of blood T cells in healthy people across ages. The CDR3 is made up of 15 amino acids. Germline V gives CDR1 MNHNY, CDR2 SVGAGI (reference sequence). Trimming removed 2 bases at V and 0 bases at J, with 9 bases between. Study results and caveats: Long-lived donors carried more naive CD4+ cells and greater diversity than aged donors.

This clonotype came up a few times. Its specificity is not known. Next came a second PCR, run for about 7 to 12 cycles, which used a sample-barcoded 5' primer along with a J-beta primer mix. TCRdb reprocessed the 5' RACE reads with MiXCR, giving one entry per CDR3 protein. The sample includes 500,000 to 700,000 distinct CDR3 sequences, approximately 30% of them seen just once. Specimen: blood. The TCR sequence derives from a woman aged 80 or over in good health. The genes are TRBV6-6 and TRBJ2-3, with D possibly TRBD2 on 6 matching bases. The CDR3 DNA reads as TGTGCCAGCAGTTACGGGGGACTCAGCACAGATACGCAGTATTTT. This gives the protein CASSYGGLSTDTQYF.